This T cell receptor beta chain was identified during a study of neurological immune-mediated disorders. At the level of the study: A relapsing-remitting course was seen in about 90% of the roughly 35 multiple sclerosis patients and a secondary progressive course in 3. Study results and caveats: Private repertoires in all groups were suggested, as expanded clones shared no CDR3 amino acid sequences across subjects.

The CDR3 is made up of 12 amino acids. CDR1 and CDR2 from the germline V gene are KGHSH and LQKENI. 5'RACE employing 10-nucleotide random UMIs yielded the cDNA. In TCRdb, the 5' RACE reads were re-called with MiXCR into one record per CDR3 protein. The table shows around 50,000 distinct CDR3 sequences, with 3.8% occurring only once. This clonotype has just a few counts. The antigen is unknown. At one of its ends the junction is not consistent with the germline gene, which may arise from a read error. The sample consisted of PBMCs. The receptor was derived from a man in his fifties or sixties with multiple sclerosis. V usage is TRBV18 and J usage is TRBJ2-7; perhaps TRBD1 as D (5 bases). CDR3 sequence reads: CDSSTFRDEQYF. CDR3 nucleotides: TGTGACAGCTCAACGTTCAGGGACGAGCAGTACTTC. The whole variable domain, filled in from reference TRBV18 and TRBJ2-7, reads NAGVMQNPRHLVRRRGQEARLRCSPMKGHSHVYWYRQLPEEGLKFMVYLQKENIIDESGMPKERFSAEFPKEGPSILRIQQVVRGDSAAYFCDSSTFRDEQYFGPGTRLTVT.